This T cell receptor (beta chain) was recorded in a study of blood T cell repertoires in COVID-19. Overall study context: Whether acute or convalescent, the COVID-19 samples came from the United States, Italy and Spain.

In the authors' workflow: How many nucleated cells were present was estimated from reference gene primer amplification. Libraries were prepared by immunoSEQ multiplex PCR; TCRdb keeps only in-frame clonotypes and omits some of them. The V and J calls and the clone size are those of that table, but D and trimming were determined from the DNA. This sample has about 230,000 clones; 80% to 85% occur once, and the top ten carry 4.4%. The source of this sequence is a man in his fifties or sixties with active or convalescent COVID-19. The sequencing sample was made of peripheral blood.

In nucleotides, the CDR3 is TGTGCCAGCAGCTTTGGGCGTTCCAATGAGCAGTTCTTC. Its translation: CASSFGRSNEQFF. V usage is TRBV7-3 and J usage is TRBJ2-1; D unresolved. V lost 3 bases to trimming and J lost 6 bases, with 9 bases between them. Germline V gene data show CDR1 as SGHTA and CDR2 as FQGTGA. This CDR3 comprises 13 residues.